This T cell receptor beta chain was sequenced in a study of blood T cell repertoires in COVID-19. Produced via immunoSEQ multiplex PCR; TCRdb's table is partial and in-frame only. The sample gives roughly 130,000 clones, 88% of which show up once; over 9.5% is in the top ten. V was clipped by 1 base and J by 2 bases, with 9 bases between them. The germline CDR1 and CDR2 sequences are PRHDT and FYEKMQ (reference sequence). This CDR3 has 14 amino acids. The sequenced sample was peripheral blood. The rearrangement links TRBV13 to TRBJ2-7; D call uncertain. This TCR came from a man between 60 and 75 years old with active or convalescent COVID-19. The CDR3, as DNA: TGTGCCAGCAGCTTAGCCAGTTCCCCCTACGAGCAGTACTTC. It specifies CASSLASSPYEQYF. The full variable domain, with the rest looked up from reference TRBV13 and TRBJ2-7, is AAGVIQSPRHLIKEKRETATLKCYPIPRHDTVYWYQQGPGQDPQFLISFYEKMQSDKGSIPDRFSAQQFSDYHSELNMSSLELGDSALYFCASSLASSPYEQYFGPGTRLTVT.